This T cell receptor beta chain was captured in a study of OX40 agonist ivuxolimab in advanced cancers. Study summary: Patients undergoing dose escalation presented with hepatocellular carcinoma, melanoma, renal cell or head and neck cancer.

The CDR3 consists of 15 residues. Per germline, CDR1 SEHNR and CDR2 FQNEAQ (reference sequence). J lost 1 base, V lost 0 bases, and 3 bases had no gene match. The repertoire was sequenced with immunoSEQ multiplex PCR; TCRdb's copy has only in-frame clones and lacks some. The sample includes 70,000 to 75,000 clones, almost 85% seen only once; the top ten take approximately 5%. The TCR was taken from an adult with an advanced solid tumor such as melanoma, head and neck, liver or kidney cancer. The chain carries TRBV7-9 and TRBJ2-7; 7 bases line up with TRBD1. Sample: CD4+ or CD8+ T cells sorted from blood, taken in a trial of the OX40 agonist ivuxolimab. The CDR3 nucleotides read TGTGCCAGCAGCTTAGCAGAACAGGGGTCCTACGAGCAGTACTTC. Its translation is CASSLAEQGSYEQYF. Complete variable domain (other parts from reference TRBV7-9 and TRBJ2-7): DTGVSQNPRHKITKRGQNVTFRCDPISEHNRLYWYRQTLGQGPEFLTYFQNEAQLEKSRLLSDRFSAERPKGSFSTLEIQRTEQGDSAMYLCASSLAEQGSYEQYFGPGTRLTVT.